The 26 T cell receptor beta chains below were found in one sample sequenced in a study of shared clonotypes between healthy human individuals. Profiling relied on immunoSEQ multiplex PCR, and the TCRdb table lists in-frame clones only, not all of them. This table holds some 2.4 million clones, approximately 93% found once. The sample comprised naive CD4+ T cells from PBMCs. This sample's subset: CD45RA+ positively selected. The receptors derive from a man aged 18 to 30 in good health. Some clones in this sample may be carry-over from other donors' samples.

This chain joins TRBV5-1 and TRBJ2-6, with D possibly matching TRBD2 (5 bases). V lost 7 bases and J lost 1, with 12 bases in between. The CDR3 consists of 15 residues. The V gene's germline CDR1 is SGHRS and CDR2 YFSETQ. The CDR3 DNA sequence: TGCGCCAGCCGGTCGAGGGAATCTGGGGCCAACGTCCTGACTTTC. It is translated as CASRSRESGANVLTF. Full variable domain (missing parts from reference TRBV5-1 and TRBJ2-6): KAGVTQTPRYLIKTRGQQVTLSCSPISGHRSVSWYQQTPGQGLQFLFEYFSETQRNKGNFPGRFSGRQFSNSRSEMNVSTLELGDSALYLCASRSRESGANVLTFGAGSRLTVL.

The chain carries TRBV6-5 and TRBJ1-6, with unresolved D. V dropped 11 bases and J dropped 1 base, with 15 bases sitting between them. The germline V gene encodes CDR1 MNHEY and CDR2 SVGAGI. This CDR3 has 15 amino acids. The CDR3 bases are TGTGCCTCCCAACGGGAATGGTCCTATAATTCACCCCTCCACTTT. Protein: CASQREWSYNSPLHF.

This chain joins TRBV2 and TRBJ2-1, with D unresolved. Deletions cut 6 bases from V and 9 bases from J, with 15 bases between. The CDR3 extends over 13 amino acids. CDR1 is SNHLY and CDR2 is FYNNEI in the germline V gene. The CDR3 is CASRAVVGGEQFF. CDR3 in DNA: TGTGCCAGCAGAGCCGTAGTGGGCGGTGAGCAGTTCTTC.

The chain has TRBV5-4 and TRBJ2-3, with no clear D. Trimming took off 4 bases at V and 6 bases at J, with 15 bases between the two ends. Germline CDR1 and CDR2: SGHNT and YYREEE (reference sequence). The CDR3 is 14 amino acids. DNA for the CDR3: TGTGCCAGCAGCGCCGCCGCCTACATGGATACGCAGTATTTT. Translated, it gives CASSAAAYMDTQYF.

The gene calls are TRBV28 and TRBJ2-7; 10 bases line up with TRBD1. Germline V CDR1 and CDR2: MDHEN, SYDVKM. CDR3 size: 13 residues. The junction had 9 bases not matched to a gene; V was cut back by 7 bases and J by 9 bases. In nucleotides, the CDR3 is TGTGCCAGCACCCAAGTAGGACAGGGGGGGCAGTACTTC. Its protein product is CASTQVGQGGQYF.

As concerns this clone: Other DNA sequences from this sample encode an identical CDR3 as well. The CDR3 sequence: CASSLRGADIQYF. CDR3 coding DNA: TGCGCCAGCAGCTTACGAGGGGCGGACATTCAGTACTTC. The rearrangement uses TRBV5-1 and TRBJ2-4; D may match TRBD1 or TRBD2 (5 bases each). CDR3 size: 13 residues. Germline CDR1 reads SGHRS; CDR2 reads YFSETQ. Trimming took 2 bases from V and 8 from J, leaving 11 bases between them. Combining the CDR3 with reference TRBV5-1 and TRBJ2-4 gives the whole variable domain KAGVTQTPRYLIKTRGQQVTLSCSPISGHRSVSWYQQTPGQGLQFLFEYFSETQRNKGNFPGRFSGRQFSNSRSEMNVSTLELGDSALYLCASSLRGADIQYFGAGTRLSVL.

The chain has TRBV28 and TRBJ1-2; the match to TRBD1 covers 8 bases. This CDR3 comprises 13 residues. J lost 8 bases, V lost 7 bases, and 9 bases had no gene match. Germline CDR1 is MDHEN and CDR2 is SYDVKM. CDR3 protein: CASNGAAGGGYTF. CDR3 nucleotides: TGTGCCAGCAACGGGGCGGCAGGGGGCGGCTACACCTTC.

This rearrangement joins TRBV4-3 to TRBJ1-2; no definite D call. Germline V gene data show CDR1 as LGHNA and CDR2 as YSLEER. V was trimmed by 4 bases and J by 0 bases, leaving 15 bases between them. The CDR3 has 16 amino acids. This chain's CDR3 is CASSLASDGTNYGYTF. CDR3 in DNA: TGCGCCAGCAGCCTAGCCTCGGACGGAACTAACTATGGCTACACCTTC.

To note about this clone: At the DNA level, this CDR3 is encoded by other sequences in the same sample as well. The rearrangement joins TRBV7-3 to TRBJ2-1; TRBD2 matches at 11 bases. CDR1 is SGHTA and CDR2 is FQGTGA in the germline V gene. CDR3 length equals 15 residues. V gave up 3 bases and J gave up 2 bases; unmatched junction bases: 0. CDR3 nucleotide sequence: TGTGCCAGCAGCTTGACTAGCGGGGCCTACAATGAGCAGTTCTTC. Translated, it gives CASSLTSGAYNEQFF.

CDR3 bases: TGTGCCAGCAGTCCCCCCCCCGGGACCCGAGATACGCAGTATTTT. Translation: CASSPPPGTRDTQYF. The chain links TRBV28 to TRBJ2-3; perhaps D is TRBD1 or TRBD2 (5 bases each). Trimming took off 5 bases at V and 5 bases at J, with 17 bases between the two ends. The CDR3 is 15 residues long. Germline CDR1 reads MDHEN; CDR2 reads SYDVKM.

The chain recombines TRBV28 with TRBJ1-3; D perhaps matches TRBD1 (6 bases). The CDR3 spans 15 residues. V lost 7 bases and J lost 0, with 13 bases in between. Germline CDR1 is MDHEN and CDR2 is SYDVKM. The CDR3 DNA is TGTGCCAGCACTTCTGGGGGCGCCTCTGGAAACACCATATATTTT. Its translation is CASTSGGASGNTIYF.

The chain combines TRBV2 with TRBJ1-3, with D unclear. The CDR3 consists of 14 residues. V was trimmed by 1 base and J by 3 bases, leaving 7 bases between them. CDR1 and CDR2 (germline): SNHLY, FYNNEI. CDR3 sequence (DNA): TGTGCCAGCAGTGAAGTGGGAGTTGGAAACACCATATATTTT. Its translation is CASSEVGVGNTIYF.

This clone has a single count. This sequence joins TRBV5-1 and TRBJ1-5; D is uncertain. Germline assignment: CDR1 SGHRS and CDR2 YFSETQ. The CDR3 runs to 16 residues. V was shortened by 0 bases and J by 7 bases, with 17 bases between the two germline ends. The CDR3 DNA follows: TGCGCCAGCAGCTTGGGTCTGGGTTTGGTAGGCCAGCCCCAGCATTTT. The encoded protein is CASSLGLGLVGQPQHF.

This clone has only one observation. V is TRBV29-1 and J is TRBJ2-3; weak D call: TRBD1 (6 bases). V was cut by 1 base and J by 3 bases, with 8 bases left in between. Looked up from germline, CDR1 is SQVTM and CDR2 is ANQGSEA. The CDR3 is made up of 13 amino acids. CDR3 protein: CSVEVRGTDTQYF. In DNA form, the CDR3 reads TGCAGCGTTGAAGTGAGGGGGACAGATACGCAGTATTTT.

The V gene is TRBV11-2, the J gene TRBJ2-1, with 15 bases fitting TRBD2. The CDR3 totals 17 residues. After removal of 5 bases from V and 8 bases from J, the junction contained 10 bases not matched to a gene. Germline values: CDR1 SGHAT, CDR2 FQNNGV. The CDR3 nucleotides are TGTGCCAGCAGCCCGCTCGGGGGGACTAGCGGGAGGTATGAGCAGTTCTTC. Amino acid sequence: CASSPLGGTSGRYEQFF.

This clone was observed a single time. The V and J genes are TRBV29-1 and TRBJ1-1; D may be TRBD1 (5 bases). The CDR3 contains 16 residues. Per the germline V gene, CDR1 is SQVTM and CDR2 is ANQGSEA. V was shortened by 3 bases and J by 0 bases, with 17 bases between the two germline ends. Written as DNA, the CDR3 is TGCAGCGTTGAGGGGTCCCCGGGGGTCATGAACACTGAAGCTTTCTTT. This translates into CSVEGSPGVMNTEAFF.

This CDR3 is CASSEWQGSLVLFF. CDR3 DNA sequence: TGTGCCAGCAGTGAATGGCAGGGAAGTTTAGTTCTGTTTTTT. The chain is built from TRBV2 and TRBJ1-4; TRBD1 might be the D (5 bases). Trimming shortened V by 2 bases and J by 14 bases, and 18 bases separated the two germline ends. CDR1 SNHLY and CDR2 FYNNEI come from the germline V gene. The CDR3 is made up of 14 amino acids.

The V gene is TRBV27, the J gene TRBJ2-7; TRBD2 agrees at 14 bases. CDR1 is MNHEY and CDR2 is SMNVEV in the germline V gene (reference sequence). Trimming removed 3 bases from V and 3 bases from J; junction bases left unmatched: 4. CDR3 length equals 16 residues. The CDR3 region is CASSFSGLAGDYEQYF. As DNA, the CDR3 is TGTGCCAGCAGTTTCTCGGGACTAGCGGGAGACTACGAGCAGTACTTC.

The V call is TRBV5-4, the J call TRBJ2-7; a possible D gene is TRBD2 (6 bases). The CDR3 has 15 amino acids. Trimming pared 5 bases from V and 2 bases from J, leaving 17 bases between. The germline V gene encodes CDR1 SGHNT and CDR2 YYREEE (reference sequence). The CDR3 sequence is CASREGSGNTYEQYF. The CDR3 coding sequence is TGTGCCAGCAGGGAGGGGTCTGGCAACACCTACGAGCAGTACTTC.

The chain combines TRBV4-1 with TRBJ2-1; TRBD1 is a possible D gene (6 bases). The germline V gene encodes CDR1 MGHRA and CDR2 YSYEKL. The CDR3 length is 17 residues. V lost 3 bases and J lost 6, with 21 bases in between. The CDR3 loop is CASSQGAQRTSGNEQFF. CDR3 coding DNA: TGCGCCAGCAGCCAGGGGGCCCAGCGGACCTCGGGCAATGAGCAGTTCTTC.

The CDR3 loop is CASSETPGTDYGYTF. The CDR3 DNA sequence: TGTGCCAGCAGTGAAACCCCCGGGACAGACTATGGCTACACCTTC. The V call is TRBV6-1, the J call TRBJ1-2, with 7 bases that match TRBD1. The CDR3 runs to 15 residues. From germline, CDR1 is MNHNS and CDR2 SASEGT. V gave up 2 bases and J gave up 3 bases; unmatched junction bases: 6.

The chain uses TRBV5-1 and TRBJ2-1; D not resolved. Germline V gene sequence: CDR1 SGHRS, CDR2 YFSETQ. The CDR3 is made up of 15 amino acids. Trimming stripped 4 bases from V and 0 bases from J, with 11 bases between. CDR3 amino acids: CASSLGFSSYNEQFF. In DNA, the CDR3 is TGCGCCAGCAGCCTTGGCTTTAGCTCCTACAATGAGCAGTTCTTC.

Only one count was recorded for this clone. This specimen includes other DNA sequences encoding the same CDR3. The chain links TRBV11-3 to TRBJ2-1; TRBD2 matches at 11 bases. The V and J ends lost 1 base and 4 bases, in that order; junction bases with no gene match: 0. The germline gives CDR1 SGHNT, CDR2 YENEEA. The CDR3 totals 15 residues. The CDR3, as DNA: TGTGCCAGCAGCTTAGGGACTAGCGGGTACAATGAGCAGTTCTTC. Encoded protein: CASSLGTSGYNEQFF.

V is TRBV9 and J is TRBJ2-1; the D gene is possibly TRBD1 (5 bases). Per germline, CDR1 SGDLS and CDR2 YYNGEE. V gave up 4 bases and J gave up 8 bases, with 13 bases separating them. The CDR3 covers 13 residues. DNA for the CDR3: TGTGCCAGCAGCAAGGGGCCGGGCCATGAGCAGTTCTTC. Amino acid sequence: CASSKGPGHEQFF.

The rearrangement joins TRBV29-1 to TRBJ1-2; the match to TRBD1 covers 7 bases. The J segment lost 3 bases and the V segment lost 4 bases, leaving 8 bases of the junction unmatched. Germline CDR1 and CDR2: SQVTM and ANQGSEA. This CDR3 has 14 residues. CDR3 coding DNA: TGCAGCGTTGCCCTTGGACAGGCCGACTATGGCTACACCTTC. Translated, it gives CSVALGQADYGYTF.

The V gene is TRBV5-8, the J gene TRBJ2-4; possibly TRBD1 for D (5 bases). The ends were cut back, 3 bases at V and 6 bases at J, with 16 bases in the middle. Germline CDR1 and CDR2: SGHTS and YDEGEE. This CDR3 has 15 residues. CDR3 nucleotide sequence: TGTGCCAGCAGCTACGATCAGGGCAAGGGAAACATTCAGTACTTC. This encodes CASSYDQGKGNIQYF.